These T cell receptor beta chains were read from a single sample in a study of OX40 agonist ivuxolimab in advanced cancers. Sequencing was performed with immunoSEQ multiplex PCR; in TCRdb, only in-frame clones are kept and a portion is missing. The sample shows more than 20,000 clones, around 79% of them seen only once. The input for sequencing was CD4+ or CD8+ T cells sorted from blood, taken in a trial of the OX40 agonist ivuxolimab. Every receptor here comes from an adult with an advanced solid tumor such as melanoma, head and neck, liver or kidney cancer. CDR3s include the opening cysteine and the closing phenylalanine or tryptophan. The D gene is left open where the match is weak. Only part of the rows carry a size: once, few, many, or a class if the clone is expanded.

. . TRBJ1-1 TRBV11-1 CASSLGRGTEAFF TGTGCCAGCAGCTTGGGCAGGGGTACTGAAGCTTTCTTT
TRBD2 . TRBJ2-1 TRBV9 CASSPGLAGFEQFF TGTGCCAGCAGCCCGGGACTAGCGGGTTTTGAGCAGTTCTTC
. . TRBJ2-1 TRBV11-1 CASSFRPSAPYNEQFF TGTGCCAGCAGCTTCCGGCCTAGCGCACCCTACAATGAGCAGTTCTTC
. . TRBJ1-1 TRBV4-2 CASSQESKENTEAFF TGTGCCAGCAGCCAAGAAAGCAAAGAAAACACTGAAGCTTTCTTT
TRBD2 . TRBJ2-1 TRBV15 CATSRLVPSGGRDEQFF TGTGCCACCAGCCGACTAGTTCCTAGCGGGGGGCGGGATGAGCAGTTCTTC
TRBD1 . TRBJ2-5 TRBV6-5 CASRQGAYQETQYF TGTGCCAGCAGACAGGGGGCGTACCAAGAGACCCAGTACTTC
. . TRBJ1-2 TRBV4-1 CASSQDKQGWGYTF TGCGCCAGCAGCCAAGATAAACAGGGTTGGGGCTACACCTTC
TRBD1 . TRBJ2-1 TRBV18 CASSPQPGQGANEQFF TGTGCCAGCTCACCTCAACCGGGACAGGGGGCCAATGAGCAGTTCTTC
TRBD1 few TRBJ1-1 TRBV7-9 CASSAPGTANTEAFF TGTGCCAGCAGCGCACCCGGGACAGCAAACACTGAAGCTTTCTTT
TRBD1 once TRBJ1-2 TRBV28 CASSFRDRGSNYGYTF TGTGCCAGCAGTTTCCGGGACAGGGGATCTAACTATGGCTACACCTTC
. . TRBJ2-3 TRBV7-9 CASSFMTDTQYF TGTGCCAGCAGCTTTATGACAGATACGCAGTATTTT
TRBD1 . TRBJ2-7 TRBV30 CAWSPPGQGAYEQYF TGTGCCTGGAGTCCACCGGGACAGGGGGCATACGAGCAGTACTTC
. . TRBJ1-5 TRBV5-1 CASSPCFCKQDQPQHF TGCGCCAGCAGCCCGTGCTTCTGTAAACAGGACCAGCCCCAGCATTTT
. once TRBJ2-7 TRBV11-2 CASSSSISYEQYF TGTGCCAGCAGCTCCAGCATCTCCTACGAGCAGTACTTC
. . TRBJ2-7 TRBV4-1 CASSETGSYEQYF TGCGCCAGCAGCGAGACAGGCTCCTACGAGCAGTACTTC
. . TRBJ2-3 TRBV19 CASSDGFPDTQYF TGTGCCAGTAGTGATGGGTTTCCAGATACGCAGTATTTT
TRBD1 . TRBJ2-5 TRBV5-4 CASSPRGLQETQYF TGTGCCAGCAGCCCAAGGGGGCTGCAAGAGACCCAGTACTTC
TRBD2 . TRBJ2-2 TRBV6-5 CASSYSVSGTGELFF TGTGCCAGCAGTTACAGTGTTAGCGGGACCGGGGAGCTGTTTTTT
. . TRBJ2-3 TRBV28 CASSLWTDSSTDTQYF TGTGCCAGCAGTCTATGGACAGATTCCTCCACAGATACGCAGTATTTT
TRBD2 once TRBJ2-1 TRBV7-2 CASSSWLERGHNEQFF TGTGCCAGCAGCTCCTGGTTGGAGCGGGGGCACAATGAGCAGTTCTTC
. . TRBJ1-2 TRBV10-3 CAISLDGNYGYTF TGTGCCATCAGCTTAGACGGTAACTATGGCTACACCTTC
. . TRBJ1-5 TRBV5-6 CASSRGSSLQPQHF TGTGCCAGCAGCCGCGGTTCCAGTCTTCAGCCCCAGCATTTT
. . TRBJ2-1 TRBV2 CASSGSGNNYNEQFF TGTGCCAGCAGTGGGTCCGGGAATAACTACAATGAGCAGTTCTTC
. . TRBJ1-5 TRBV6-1 CASSGAGYSNQPQHF TGTGCCAGCAGTGGGGCAGGATATAGCAATCAGCCCCAGCATTTT
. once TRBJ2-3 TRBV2 CASSDRTGDSWTDTQYF TGTGCCAGCAGCGACAGGACTGGGGATAGTTGGACAGATACGCAGTATTTT
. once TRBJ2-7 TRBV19 CASSMSQNYEQYF TGTGCCAGTAGTATGTCTCAGAACTACGAGCAGTACTTC
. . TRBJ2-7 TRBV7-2 CASSFAGSSYEQYF TGTGCCAGCAGCTTCGCGGGAAGCTCCTACGAGCAGTACTTC
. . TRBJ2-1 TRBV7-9 CASSLGGALYEQFF TGTGCCAGCAGCTTAGGGGGCGCCTTATACGAGCAGTTCTTC
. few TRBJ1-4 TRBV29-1 CSPGQYNEKLFF TGCAGCCCCGGACAGTATAATGAAAAACTGTTTTTT
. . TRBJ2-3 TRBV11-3 CASSLVSASTDTQYF TGTGCCAGCAGCTTAGTGTCAGCCTCCACAGATACGCAGTATTTT
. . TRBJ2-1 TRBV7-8 CASSLGRRFGAVSYNEQFF TGTGCCAGCAGCTTAGGGCGAAGGTTTGGAGCGGTCTCCTACAATGAGCAGTTCTTC
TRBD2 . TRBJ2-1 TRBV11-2 CASSLEYSGRHNEQFF TGTGCCAGCAGCTTAGAGTATAGCGGGAGGCACAATGAGCAGTTCTTC
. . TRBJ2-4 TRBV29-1 CSVEDPDSSWDIQYF TGCAGCGTTGAAGACCCGGACAGTTCCTGGGACATTCAGTACTTC
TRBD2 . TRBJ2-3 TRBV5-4 CASSLLGLGVSDTQYF TGTGCCAGCAGCTTGCTCGGACTAGGTGTTTCAGATACGCAGTATTTT
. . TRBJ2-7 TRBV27 CASSLGQGMYEQYF TGTGCCAGCAGTTTAGGGCAGGGTATGTACGAGCAGTACTTC
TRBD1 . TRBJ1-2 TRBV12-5 CASGLHGTGGGIYGYTF TGTGCTAGTGGTTTGCATGGGACAGGGGGCGGAATCTATGGCTACACCTTC
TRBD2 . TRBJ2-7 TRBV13 CASSPLGTSGDYEQYF TGTGCCAGCAGCCCTCTTGGGACTAGCGGGGACTACGAGCAGTACTTC
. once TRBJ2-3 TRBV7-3 CASSPSGATDTQYF TGTGCCAGCAGCCCCTCAGGTGCAACAGATACGCAGTATTTT
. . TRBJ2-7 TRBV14 CASSPDTYEQYF TGTGCCAGCAGCCCGGACACGTACGAGCAGTACTTC
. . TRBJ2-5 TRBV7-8 CASSLGPAETQYF TGTGCCAGCAGTTTAGGGCCCGCCGAGACCCAGTACTTC
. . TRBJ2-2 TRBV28 CASSYPRSGGELFF TGTGCCAGCAGTTACCCTCGGTCGGGCGGGGAGCTGTTTTTT
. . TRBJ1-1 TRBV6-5 CASSYRVDTEAFF TGTGCCAGCAGTTACAGGGTTGACACTGAAGCTTTCTTT
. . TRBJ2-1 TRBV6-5 CASSSGYNEQFF TGTGCCAGCAGTTCCGGTTACAATGAGCAGTTCTTC
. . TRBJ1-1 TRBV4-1 CASSQGLEAFF TGCGCCAGCAGCCAGGGATTAGAAGCTTTCTTT